The sample holds a few counts of the clone carrying this T cell receptor (beta chain). What it recognizes is unknown. This record belongs to a study of T-cell reconstitution after alpha-beta-depleted transplantation in children. Points from the study as a whole: Reportedly, alpha-beta T cells present about two months post-transplant originated from several hundred expanded clones of graft origin. There were some patients whose high TCRbeta diversity at day 60 came from surviving recipient T cells and thymic progenitors.

Preparation of the TCRbeta library involved a method that used unique molecular identifiers. TCRdb redid the calling of the PCR reads with MiXCR, one entry per CDR3 protein. The sample yields approximately 980,000 distinct CDR3 sequences, around 30% seen once. Germline V lookup: CDR1 SGHTA, CDR2 FQGTGA. This CDR3 is 16 amino acids long. The V gene lost 3 bases and the J gene lost 10 bases, with 23 bases spanning the gap. This TCR was sampled from a boy in the first two years of life who had a stem cell transplant for SCID, so the T cells may come from the graft donor. The sequencing used PBMCs, mostly from graft donor cells, collected 360 days after TCRalphabeta/CD19-depleted stem cell transplant. The rearrangement joins TRBV7-3 to TRBJ2-3; D may be TRBD1 (6 bases). CDR3 sequence: CASSFPSGAFQGPQYF. DNA of the CDR3: TGTGCCAGCAGCTTCCCCTCAGGGGCCTTTCAGGGACCGCAGTATTTT.